The 29 T cell receptor beta chains below were found in one sample sequenced in a study of blood T cell repertoires in COVID-19. The assay was immunoSEQ multiplex PCR, and TCRdb's table has in-frame clones only and misses some. The repertoire holds 200,000 to 250,000 clones, with more than 85% as singletons. The sequenced sample consisted of peripheral blood. Receptors were obtained from a middle-aged man with active or convalescent COVID-19.

The CDR3: CAWSGGAGETQYF. The DNA of the CDR3 is TGTGCCTGGAGCGGGGGGGCCGGGGAGACCCAGTACTTC. The chain combines TRBV30 with TRBJ2-5; 8 bases fit TRBD2. CDR3 length: 13 residues. With 3 bases clipped from V and 5 bases from J, the junction kept 5 bases outside the gene matches. The germline V gene encodes CDR1 GTSNPN and CDR2 SVGIG (reference sequence).

V and J are TRBV9 and TRBJ2-3; D is possibly TRBD2 (6 bases). The germline V gene has CDR1 SGDLS and CDR2 YYNGEE. CDR3 length: 15 residues. V was pared by 0 bases and J by 4 bases, with 12 bases between. The CDR3 protein is CASSVGDSPPDTQYF. In nucleotides, the CDR3 is TGTGCCAGCAGCGTAGGGGACTCTCCCCCAGATACGCAGTATTTT.

This clone came up a few times. The chain combines TRBV7-2 with TRBJ1-5; D might be TRBD1 (6 bases). This CDR3 is built from 13 residues. The V and J ends lost 4 bases and 6 bases respectively, with 10 bases between them. Germline V lookup: CDR1 SGHTA, CDR2 FQGNSA. CDR3: CASSSVGGQPQHF. In nucleotides, the CDR3 is TGTGCCAGCAGCTCAGTAGGGGGTCAGCCCCAGCATTTT.

The chain is built from TRBV2 and TRBJ2-7, with D tentatively TRBD2 (6 bases). There are 14 residues in the CDR3. Germline V CDR1 and CDR2: SNHLY, FYNNEI. Trimming shortened V by 7 bases and J by 5 bases, and 18 bases separated the two germline ends. The CDR3 region is CASTWDFQFDEQYF. Here the CDR3 DNA reads TGTGCCAGCACCTGGGACTTCCAATTTGACGAGCAGTACTTC. The complete variable domain, with remaining parts taken from reference TRBV2 and TRBJ2-7, reads EPEVTQTPSHQVTQMGQEVILRCVPISNHLYFYWYRQILGQKVEFLVSFYNNEISEKSEIFDDQFSVERPDGSNFTLKIRSTKLEDSAMYFCASTWDFQFDEQYFGPGTRLTVT.

V gene TRBV27 combines with J gene TRBJ1-2; 11 bases map to TRBD1. V was clipped by 7 bases and J by 4 bases; unmatched bases: 2. The CDR3 contains 13 residues. The germline CDR1 and CDR2 sequences are MNHEY and SMNVEV (reference sequence). The CDR3 protein is CASKDRGLYGYTF. Written as DNA, the CDR3 is TGTGCCAGCAAGGACAGGGGGCTCTATGGCTACACCTTC.

The V and J genes are TRBV5-1 and TRBJ2-5, with a weak D call TRBD1 (7 bases). V lost 0 bases to trimming and J lost 2 bases, with 11 bases between them. The CDR3 has 15 residues. Per the germline V gene, CDR1 is SGHRS and CDR2 is YFSETQ. CDR3 loop: CASSLGRGQQETQYF. In DNA form, the CDR3 reads TGCGCCAGCAGCTTGGGGAGGGGACAGCAAGAGACCCAGTACTTC.

This clone was seen once. The chain joins TRBV29-1 to TRBJ2-3; 8 bases align to TRBD2. Germline trimming cut 4 bases from V and 3 bases from J; bases unmatched to any gene: 9. CDR1 and CDR2 from the germline V gene are SQVTM and ANQGSEA. This CDR3 has 15 residues. The CDR3 DNA follows: TGCAGCGTTGGTGCGGCGGGAGGTCGGACAGATACGCAGTATTTT. It is translated as CSVGAAGGRTDTQYF.

The chain carries TRBV5-1 and TRBJ2-7, with TRBD2 identical over 7 bases. The germline gives CDR1 SGHRS, CDR2 YFSETQ. Germline trimming cut 0 bases from V and 3 bases from J; bases unmatched to any gene: 6. CDR3 length: 15 residues. The CDR3 is CASSLVTSVGYEQYF. The CDR3 bases are TGCGCCAGCAGCTTGGTAACTAGCGTGGGCTACGAGCAGTACTTC.

This chain uses TRBV2 with TRBJ1-3; maybe TRBD1 (5 bases). V was pared by 6 bases and J by 7 bases, with 13 bases between. Germline V CDR1 and CDR2: SNHLY, FYNNEI. This CDR3 region has 13 residues. The CDR3 DNA reads TGTGCCAGCAGCGGTAACCGGGGGAACACCATATATTTT. Translation: CASSGNRGNTIYF.

The chain uses TRBV5-5 and TRBJ1-5; tentatively, D is TRBD1 (6 bases). Germline assignment: CDR1 SGHKS and CDR2 YYEKEE (reference sequence). The CDR3 is 14 amino acids. V was shortened by 0 bases and J by 3 bases, with 7 bases between the two germline ends. The CDR3: CASSLAGVNQPQHF. The CDR3 region has the DNA TGTGCCAGCAGCTTGGCAGGGGTCAATCAGCCCCAGCATTTT.

The V and J genes are TRBV5-5 and TRBJ2-1, with 8 bases lining up with TRBD2. Germline lookup yields CDR1 SGHKS and CDR2 YYEKEE (reference sequence). The CDR3 is 16 residues long. V lost 0 bases to trimming and J lost 6 bases; unmatched junction nucleotides: 8. CDR3 DNA: TGTGCCAGCAGCTTGGGCGTTGTGCGGGGGGCCAATGAGCAGTTCTTC. Protein product: CASSLGVVRGANEQFF.

The chain links TRBV28 to TRBJ2-7; tentatively, D is TRBD1 (6 bases). This CDR3 contains 14 residues. V was clipped by 5 bases and J by 3 bases, with 14 bases between them. Germline V gene data show CDR1 as MDHEN and CDR2 as SYDVKM. CDR3 DNA sequence: TGTGCCAGCAGTGGACGACAGGATATCTACGAGCAGTACTTC. Its translation is CASSGRQDIYEQYF.

The rearrangement links TRBV7-3 to TRBJ2-5; 10 positions match TRBD2. Per the germline V gene, CDR1 is SGHTA and CDR2 is FQGTGA. With V trimmed by 5 bases and J by 7 bases, 19 bases remained unmatched. CDR3 length equals 18 residues. CDR3 bases: TGTGCCAGCAGCCAGCGGGGTGTAGCTAGCGGGGGCCCGGGGACCCAGTACTTC. This translates into CASSQRGVASGGPGTQYF. The whole variable domain, remainder taken from reference TRBV7-3 and TRBJ2-5, is GAGVSQTPSNKVTEKGKYVELRCDPISGHTALYWYRQSLGQGPEFLIYFQGTGAADDSGLPNDRFFAVRPEGSVSTLKIQRTERGDSAVYLCASSQRGVASGGPGTQYFGPGTRLLVL.

The gene calls are TRBV28 and TRBJ2-1, with 7 bases matching TRBD2. The CDR3 consists of 14 residues. CDR1 MDHEN and CDR2 SYDVKM come from the germline V gene. The trim removed 5 bases at V and 7 bases at J, leaving 8 bases unmatched. CDR3 in amino acids: CASSPRTSGNEQFF. CDR3 DNA sequence: TGTGCCAGCAGTCCCCGGACTAGTGGGAATGAGCAGTTCTTC.

Only a few counts were recorded for this clone. V is TRBV19 and J is TRBJ1-2; D gene ambiguous. Trimming left V 3 bases short and J 4 bases short, with 12 bases between. Germline loops: CDR1 LNHDA, CDR2 SQIVND (reference sequence). The CDR3 contains 14 residues. CDR3 region: CASSIGRQIYGYTF. The CDR3 region has the DNA TGTGCCAGTAGTATTGGGAGACAAATCTATGGCTACACCTTC.

The genes are TRBV5-1 and TRBJ2-1, with 7 bases aligning to TRBD2. V lost 0 bases to trimming and J lost 5 bases; unmatched junction nucleotides: 5. CDR3 length: 15 residues. Germline CDR1 and CDR2: SGHRS and YFSETQ. CDR3 sequence (DNA): TGCGCCAGCAGCTTGGAGGGAGGGCCGGACAATGAGCAGTTCTTC. Translated: CASSLEGGPDNEQFF.

The chain couples TRBV6-5 to TRBJ1-4, with TRBD1 identical over 9 bases. J lost 5 bases, V lost 0 bases, and 4 bases had no gene match. Germline CDR1 reads MNHEY; CDR2 reads SVGAGI. The CDR3 spans 16 residues. The CDR3 region has the DNA TGTGCCAGCAGTTACTCAGCCGGGACAGGGAATGAAAAACTGTTTTTT. Its translation: CASSYSAGTGNEKLFF.

The rearrangement uses TRBV2 and TRBJ1-6; D remains unclear. Per the germline V gene, CDR1 is SNHLY and CDR2 is FYNNEI. The V end lost 3 bases, the J end lost 8 bases, and 11 bases lay between the germline ends. The CDR3 loop spans 14 amino acids. This chain's CDR3 is CASSDRLLDSPLHF. CDR3 DNA: TGTGCCAGCAGTGATCGGTTATTGGATTCACCCCTCCACTTT.

This clone has only a few counts. The chain couples TRBV3-1 (or the pseudogene TRBV3-2) to TRBJ2-3, with no clear D. Per the germline V gene, CDR1 is LGHDT and CDR2 is YNNKEL (reference sequence). The CDR3 extends over 14 amino acids. Trimming shortened V by 2 bases and J by 5 bases, and 11 bases separated the two germline ends. CDR3 sequence (DNA): TGTGCCAGCAGCCAAAATGCGCGAGGAGATACGCAGTATTTT. This translates into CASSQNARGDTQYF.

This chain uses TRBV25-1 with TRBJ2-2; 9 bases align to TRBD1. Germline trimming cut 3 bases from V and 0 bases from J; bases unmatched to any gene: 5. The CDR3 has 17 amino acids. The germline gives CDR1 MGHDK, CDR2 SYGVNS. The CDR3 DNA reads TGTGCCAGCAGTGACGCAAGACAGGGGGCGAACACCGGGGAGCTGTTTTTT. Translation: CASSDARQGANTGELFF.

The gene calls are TRBV28 and TRBJ2-3, with D perhaps matching TRBD2 (6 bases). This CDR3 is 15 amino acids long. CDR1 and CDR2 (germline): MDHEN, SYDVKM. The V end was cut by 5 bases, the J end by 2 bases, with 14 bases between. The DNA of the CDR3 is TGTGCCAGCAGTGCCGCGGGGCCGTACACAGATACGCAGTATTTT. This translates into CASSAAGPYTDTQYF.

This clone was recorded only once. J is TRBJ1-5 and V is TRBV28, with 8 bases fitting TRBD1. The ends lost 6 bases at V and 5 bases at J; junction bases unmatched: 6. This CDR3 contains 14 residues. The germline V gene encodes CDR1 MDHEN and CDR2 SYDVKM. The CDR3 coding sequence is TGTGCCAGCAGGAGACAGGGGTTTTATCAGCCCCAGCATTTT. Protein: CASRRQGFYQPQHF.

V is TRBV2 and J is TRBJ1-5, with D unclear. The CDR3 covers 15 residues. V dropped 6 bases and J dropped 2 bases, with 14 bases sitting between them. From germline, CDR1 is SNHLY and CDR2 FYNNEI. DNA for the CDR3: TGTGCCAGCAGCCTCCGGGGTGGTCGCAATCAGCCCCAGCATTTT. This gives the protein CASSLRGGRNQPQHF.

The chain couples TRBV6-2 or TRBV6-3 to TRBJ1-4; D is unclear. Per the germline V gene, CDR1 is MNHEY and CDR2 is SVGEGT. The CDR3 has 13 residues. V lost 2 bases to trimming and J lost 5 bases, with 6 bases between them. The CDR3 DNA is TGTGCCAGCAGTTACGACGGGAATGAAAAACTGTTTTTT. Its translation: CASSYDGNEKLFF.

CDR3 amino acids: CASSQDRTGRDGELFF. CDR3 bases: TGTGCCAGCAGCCAAGATAGGACGGGGCGGGACGGGGAGCTGTTTTTT. The chain links TRBV4-2 to TRBJ2-2, with a possible D match to TRBD2 (6 bases). Germline CDR1 LGHNA, CDR2 YNFKEQ. The CDR3 contains 16 residues. The V and J ends lost 0 bases and 7 bases respectively, with 15 bases between them.

This clone was counted only a few times. CDR3 in amino acids: CASSPQLFGGITYNEQFF. The DNA of the CDR3 is TGCGCCAGCAGCCCACAACTTTTTGGGGGGATCACCTACAATGAGCAGTTCTTC. This chain joins TRBV5-1 and TRBJ2-1, with D possibly matching TRBD2 (6 bases). The V end lost 4 bases, the J end lost 2 bases, and 22 bases lay between the germline ends. Germline values: CDR1 SGHRS, CDR2 YFSETQ. The CDR3 sequence is 18 residues long.

CDR3 region: CASSSLWTGGGGNTIYF. In nucleotides, the CDR3 is TGTGCCAGCAGCAGCCTGTGGACAGGGGGCGGCGGAAACACCATATATTTT. The gene calls are TRBV25-1 and TRBJ1-3; 11 bases match TRBD1. CDR1 is MGHDK and CDR2 is SYGVNS in the germline V gene. This CDR3 is 17 amino acids long. Trimming cost V 6 bases and J 4 bases; bases outside gene matches: 11.

V gene TRBV4-1 combines with J gene TRBJ1-5, with TRBD1 as a possible D gene (5 bases). CDR3 size: 18 residues. Germline CDR1 MGHRA, CDR2 YSYEKL. The V end was cut by 4 bases, the J end by 2 bases, with 21 bases between. The CDR3 loop is CASSPPQMTARGNQPQHF. The CDR3 DNA follows: TGCGCCAGCAGCCCCCCTCAGATGACAGCCCGGGGCAATCAGCCCCAGCATTTT.

J is TRBJ2-7 and V is TRBV5-4, with TRBD2 matching 8 bases. The CDR3 runs to 12 residues. Germline V lookup: CDR1 SGHNT, CDR2 YYREEE (reference sequence). CDR3 sequence (DNA): TGTGCTAGCGGGAAGTCGGGATACGAGCAGTACTTC. It yields the protein CASGKSGYEQYF. Combining the CDR3 with reference TRBV5-4 and TRBJ2-7 gives the whole variable domain ETGVTQSPTHLIKTRGQQVTLRCSSQSGHNTVSWYQQALGQGPQFIFQYYREEENGRGNFPPRFSGLQFPNYSSELNVNALELDDSALYLCASGKSGYEQYFGPGTRLTVT.